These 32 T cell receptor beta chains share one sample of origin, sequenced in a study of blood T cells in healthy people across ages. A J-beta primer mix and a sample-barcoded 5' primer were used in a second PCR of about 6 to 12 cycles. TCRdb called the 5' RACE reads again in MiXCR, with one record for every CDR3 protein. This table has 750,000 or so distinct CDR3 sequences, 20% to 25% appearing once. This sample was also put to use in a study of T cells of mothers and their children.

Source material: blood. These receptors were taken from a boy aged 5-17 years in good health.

The CDR3: CASSGNRGSYEQYF. The CDR3 region has the DNA TGTGCCAGCAGCGGAAACAGGGGGTCCTACGAGCAGTACTTC. The chain couples TRBV27 to TRBJ2-7; 8 bases match TRBD1. Germline V gene data show CDR1 as MNHEY and CDR2 as SMNVEV (reference sequence). The CDR3 is 14 residues long. V lost 6 bases and J lost 1; bases outside the gene matches: 5.

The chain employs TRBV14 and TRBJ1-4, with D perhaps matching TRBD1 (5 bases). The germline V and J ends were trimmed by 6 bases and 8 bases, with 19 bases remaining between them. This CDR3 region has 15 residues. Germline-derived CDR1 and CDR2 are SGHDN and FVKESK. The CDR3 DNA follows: TGTGCCAGCAGTCAACGTAGGGGTAACGGGGAAAAACTGTTTTTT. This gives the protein CASSQRRGNGEKLFF.

This chain's CDR3 is CASSPDIGNQPQHF. Written as DNA, the CDR3 is TGTGCCAGCAGCCCTGACATAGGCAATCAGCCCCAGCATTTT. The rearrangement uses TRBV7-6 and TRBJ1-5; D is uncertain. Germline CDR1 SGHVS, CDR2 FNYEAQ. This CDR3 comprises 14 residues. Trimming shortened V by 5 bases and J by 2 bases, and 10 bases separated the two germline ends.

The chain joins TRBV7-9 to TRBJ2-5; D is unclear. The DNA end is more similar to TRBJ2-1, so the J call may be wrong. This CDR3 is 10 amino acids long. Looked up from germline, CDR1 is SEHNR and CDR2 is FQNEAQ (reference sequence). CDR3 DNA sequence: TGTGCCAGCAGCTTCACAGAGCAGTTCTTC. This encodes CASSFTEQFF.

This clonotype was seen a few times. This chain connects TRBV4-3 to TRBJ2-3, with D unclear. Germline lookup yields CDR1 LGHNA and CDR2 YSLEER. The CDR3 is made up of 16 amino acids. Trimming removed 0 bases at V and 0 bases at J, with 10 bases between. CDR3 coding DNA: TGCGCCAGCAGCCAAGATACGGTCCCCAGCACAGATACGCAGTATTTT. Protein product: CASSQDTVPSTDTQYF.

The CDR3 DNA is TGCGCCAGCAGCTCAAAACAGGGGTTCACTGATGAAGCTTTCTTT. This translates into CASSSKQGFTDEAFF. V is TRBV5-1 and J is TRBJ1-1; 7 bases match TRBD1. Looked up from germline, CDR1 is SGHRS and CDR2 is YFSETQ. Trimming at V came to 3 bases and at J to 7 bases, leaving 12 bases not matched to a gene. The CDR3 runs 15 residues.

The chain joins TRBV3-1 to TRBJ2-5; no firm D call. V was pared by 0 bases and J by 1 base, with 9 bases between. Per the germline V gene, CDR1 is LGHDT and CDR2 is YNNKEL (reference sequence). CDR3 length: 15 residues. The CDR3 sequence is CASSQDVYIQETQYF. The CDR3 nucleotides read TGTGCCAGCAGCCAAGATGTCTACATCCAAGAGACCCAGTACTTC.

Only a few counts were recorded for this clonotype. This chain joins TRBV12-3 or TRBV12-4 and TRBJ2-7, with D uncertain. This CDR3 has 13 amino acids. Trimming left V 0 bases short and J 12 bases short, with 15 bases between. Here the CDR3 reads CASSLAGGWLLYF. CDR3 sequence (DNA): TGTGCCAGCAGTTTAGCGGGCGGCTGGCTGCTGTACTTC.

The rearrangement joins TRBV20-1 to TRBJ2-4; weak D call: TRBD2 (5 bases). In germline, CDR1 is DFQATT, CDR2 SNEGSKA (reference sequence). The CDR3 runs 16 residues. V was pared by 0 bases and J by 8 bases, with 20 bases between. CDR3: CSARDHEKGVGDIQYF. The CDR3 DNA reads TGCAGTGCTAGAGATCATGAGAAGGGAGTTGGGGACATTCAGTACTTC.

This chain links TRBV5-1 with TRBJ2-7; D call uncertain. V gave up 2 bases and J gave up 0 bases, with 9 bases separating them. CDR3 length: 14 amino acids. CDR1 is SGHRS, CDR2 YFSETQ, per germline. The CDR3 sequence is CASSFDTFSYEQYF. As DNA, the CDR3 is TGCGCCAGCAGCTTCGACACTTTCTCCTACGAGCAGTACTTC. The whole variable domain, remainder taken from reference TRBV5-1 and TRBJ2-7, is KAGVTQTPRYLIKTRGQQVTLSCSPISGHRSVSWYQQTPGQGLQFLFEYFSETQRNKGNFPGRFSGRQFSNSRSEMNVSTLELGDSALYLCASSFDTFSYEQYFGPGTRLTVT.

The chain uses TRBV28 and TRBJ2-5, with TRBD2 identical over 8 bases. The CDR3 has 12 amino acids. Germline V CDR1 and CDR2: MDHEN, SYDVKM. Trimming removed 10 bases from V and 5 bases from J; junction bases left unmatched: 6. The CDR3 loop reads CAIRGLGETQYF. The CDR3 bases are TGTGCCATCCGGGGACTAGGGGAGACCCAGTACTTC.

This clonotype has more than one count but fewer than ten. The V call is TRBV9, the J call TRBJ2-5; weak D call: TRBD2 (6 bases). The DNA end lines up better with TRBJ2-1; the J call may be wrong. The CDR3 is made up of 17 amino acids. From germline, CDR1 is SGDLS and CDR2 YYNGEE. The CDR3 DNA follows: TGTGCCAGCAGCGTAGGTGACGGGACCGGGGGCTACAATGAGCAGTTCTTC. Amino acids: CASSVGDGTGGYNEQFF.

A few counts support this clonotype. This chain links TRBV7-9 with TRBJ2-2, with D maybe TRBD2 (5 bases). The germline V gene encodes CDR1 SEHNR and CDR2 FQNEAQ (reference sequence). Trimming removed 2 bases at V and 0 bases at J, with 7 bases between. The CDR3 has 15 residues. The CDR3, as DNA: TGTGCCAGCAGCTTATTACTAGCGAACACCGGGGAGCTGTTTTTT. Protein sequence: CASSLLLANTGELFF.

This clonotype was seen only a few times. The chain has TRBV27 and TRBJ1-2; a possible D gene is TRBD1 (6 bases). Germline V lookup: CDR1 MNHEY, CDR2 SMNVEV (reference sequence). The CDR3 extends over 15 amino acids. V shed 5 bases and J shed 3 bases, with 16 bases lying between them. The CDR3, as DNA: TGTGCCAGCAGTCCCGGTCAGGGGCTCTACTATGGCTACACCTTC. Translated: CASSPGQGLYYGYTF.

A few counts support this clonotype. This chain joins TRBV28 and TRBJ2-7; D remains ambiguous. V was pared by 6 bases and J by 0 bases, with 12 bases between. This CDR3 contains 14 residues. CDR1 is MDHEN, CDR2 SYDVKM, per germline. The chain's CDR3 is CASSTSSISYEQYF. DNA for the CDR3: TGTGCCAGCAGCACTTCCTCCATCTCCTACGAGCAGTACTTC.

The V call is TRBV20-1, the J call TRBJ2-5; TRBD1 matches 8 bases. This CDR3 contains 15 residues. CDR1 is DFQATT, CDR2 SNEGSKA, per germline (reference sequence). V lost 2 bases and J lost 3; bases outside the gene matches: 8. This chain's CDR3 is CSARLPGQEEETQYF. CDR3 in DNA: TGCAGTGCTAGACTTCCGGGACAGGAGGAAGAGACCCAGTACTTC.

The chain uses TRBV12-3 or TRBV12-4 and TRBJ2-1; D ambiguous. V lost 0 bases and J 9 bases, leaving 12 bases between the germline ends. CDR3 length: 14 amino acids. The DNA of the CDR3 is TGTGCCAGCAGTTTAGCGTGGAGCTCGACTGAGCAGTTCTTC. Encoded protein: CASSLAWSSTEQFF.

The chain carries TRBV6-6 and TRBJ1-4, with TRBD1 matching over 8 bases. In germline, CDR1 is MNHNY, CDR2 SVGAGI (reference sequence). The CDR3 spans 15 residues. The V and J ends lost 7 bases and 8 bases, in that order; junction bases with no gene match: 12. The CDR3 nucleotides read TGTGCCAGCACCGACTCGACAGGGGCGTGGGAAAAACTGTTTTTT. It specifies CASTDSTGAWEKLFF.

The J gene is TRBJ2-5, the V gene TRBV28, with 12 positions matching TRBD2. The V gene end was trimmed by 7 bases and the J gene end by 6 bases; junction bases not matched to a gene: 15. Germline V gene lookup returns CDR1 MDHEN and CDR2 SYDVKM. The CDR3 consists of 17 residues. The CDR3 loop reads CASIPGGRLAGEKTQYF. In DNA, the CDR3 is TGTGCCAGCATCCCGGGGGGAAGACTAGCGGGAGAAAAGACCCAGTACTTC.

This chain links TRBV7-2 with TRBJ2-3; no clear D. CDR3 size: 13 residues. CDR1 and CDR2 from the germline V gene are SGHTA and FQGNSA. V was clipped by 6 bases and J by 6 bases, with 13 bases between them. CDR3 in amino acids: CASRPVFPDTQYF. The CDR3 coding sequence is TGTGCCAGCAGGCCCGTTTTCCCGGATACGCAGTATTTT.

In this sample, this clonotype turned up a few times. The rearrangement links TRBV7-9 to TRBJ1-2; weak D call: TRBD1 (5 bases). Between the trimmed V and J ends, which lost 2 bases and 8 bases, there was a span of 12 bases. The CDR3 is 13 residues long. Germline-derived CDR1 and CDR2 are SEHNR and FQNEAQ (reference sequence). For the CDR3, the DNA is TGTGCCAGCAGCTTATACCAGGGCGGGGGCTACACCTTC. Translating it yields CASSLYQGGGYTF.

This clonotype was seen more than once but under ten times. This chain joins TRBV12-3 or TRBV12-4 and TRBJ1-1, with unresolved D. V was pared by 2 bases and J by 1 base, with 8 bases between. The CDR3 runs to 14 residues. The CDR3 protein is CASSLWRTNTEAFF. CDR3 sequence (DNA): TGTGCCAGCAGTTTATGGCGGACGAACACTGAAGCTTTCTTT.

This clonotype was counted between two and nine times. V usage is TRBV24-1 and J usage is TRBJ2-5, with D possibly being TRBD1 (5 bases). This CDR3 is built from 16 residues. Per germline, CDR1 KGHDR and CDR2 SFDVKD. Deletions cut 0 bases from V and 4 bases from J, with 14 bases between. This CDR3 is CATSDLEGDFGETQYF. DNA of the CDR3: TGTGCCACCAGTGATTTGGAAGGGGATTTCGGAGAGACCCAGTACTTC.

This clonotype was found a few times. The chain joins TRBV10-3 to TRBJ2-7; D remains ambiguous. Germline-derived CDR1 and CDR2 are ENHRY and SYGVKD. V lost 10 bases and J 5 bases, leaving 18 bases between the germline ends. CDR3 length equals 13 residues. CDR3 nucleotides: TGTGCCACCACGGATCAGAGTAGGCACGAGCAGTACTTC. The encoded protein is CATTDQSRHEQYF.

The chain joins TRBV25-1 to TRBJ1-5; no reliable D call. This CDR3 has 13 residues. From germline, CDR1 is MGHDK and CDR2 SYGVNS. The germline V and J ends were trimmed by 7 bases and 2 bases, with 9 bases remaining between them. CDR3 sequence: CASTAWGNQPQHF. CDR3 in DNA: TGTGCCAGCACGGCCTGGGGCAATCAGCCCCAGCATTTT. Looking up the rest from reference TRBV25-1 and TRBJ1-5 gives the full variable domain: EADIYQTPRYLVIGTGKKITLECSQTMGHDKMYWYQQDPGMELHLIHYSYGVNSTEKGDLSSESTVSRIRTEHFPLTLESARPSHTSQYLCASTAWGNQPQHFGDGTRLSIL.

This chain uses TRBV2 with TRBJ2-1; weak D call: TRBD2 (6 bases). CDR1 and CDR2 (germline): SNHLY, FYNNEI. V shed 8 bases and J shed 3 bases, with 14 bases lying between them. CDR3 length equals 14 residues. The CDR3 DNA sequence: TGTGCCAGCGGGCACAGCGGGCTCTACAATGAGCAGTTCTTC. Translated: CASGHSGLYNEQFF.

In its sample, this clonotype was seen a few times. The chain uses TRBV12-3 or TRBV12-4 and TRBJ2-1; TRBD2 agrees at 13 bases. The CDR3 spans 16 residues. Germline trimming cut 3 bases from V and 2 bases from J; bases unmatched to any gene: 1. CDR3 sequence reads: CASSFTSGGAYNEQFF. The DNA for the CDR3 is TGTGCCAGCAGTTTCACTAGCGGGGGGGCCTACAATGAGCAGTTCTTC.

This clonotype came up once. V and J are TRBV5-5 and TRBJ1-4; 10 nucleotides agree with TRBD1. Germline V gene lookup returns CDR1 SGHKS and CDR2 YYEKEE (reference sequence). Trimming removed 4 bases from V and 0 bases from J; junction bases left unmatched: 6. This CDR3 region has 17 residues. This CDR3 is CASSPRTGGSTNEKLFF. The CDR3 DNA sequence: TGTGCCAGCAGCCCCCGGACAGGGGGATCAACTAATGAAAAACTGTTTTTT.

CDR3 bases: TGTGCCAGCAGCCCGCCCGGACAGGGGATGAACGAGCAGTACTTC. It yields the protein CASSPPGQGMNEQYF. The J gene is TRBJ2-7, the V gene TRBV12-3 or TRBV12-4, with 9 bases identical to TRBD1. The junction had 11 bases not matched to a gene; V was cut back by 6 bases and J by 5 bases. The CDR3 is 15 residues long.

The CDR3 sequence: CSARSGRNFNNEQFF. Written as DNA, the CDR3 is TGCAGTGCAAGATCTGGAAGAAACTTTAACAATGAGCAGTTCTTC. This chain uses TRBV20-1 with TRBJ2-1; D call uncertain. The CDR3 runs to 15 residues. Trimming removed 6 bases from V and 5 bases from J, with 20 bases in between. Germline-derived CDR1 and CDR2 are DFQATT and SNEGSKA (reference sequence).

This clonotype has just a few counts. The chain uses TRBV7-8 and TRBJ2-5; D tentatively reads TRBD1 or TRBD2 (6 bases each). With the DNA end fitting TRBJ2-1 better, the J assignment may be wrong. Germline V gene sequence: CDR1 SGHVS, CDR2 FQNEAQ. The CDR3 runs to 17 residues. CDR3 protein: CASSPPGAIQINNEQFF. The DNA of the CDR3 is TGTGCCAGCAGCCCACCGGGGGCTATACAGATAAACAATGAGCAGTTCTTC.

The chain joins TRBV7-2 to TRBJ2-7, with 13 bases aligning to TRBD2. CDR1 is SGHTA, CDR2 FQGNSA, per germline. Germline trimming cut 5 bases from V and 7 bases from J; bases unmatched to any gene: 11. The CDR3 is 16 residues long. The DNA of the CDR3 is TGTGCCAGCAGCGCCAGGACTAGCGGGGGCTACTGGGAGCAGTACTTC. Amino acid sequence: CASSARTSGGYWEQYF.